Listed below are T cell receptor beta chains from one sample, sequenced in a study of molecular identifiers for immune sequencing clone quantification. A single record per CDR3 protein comes from TCRdb applying MiXCR to the PCR reads. The table shows tens of thousands of distinct CDR3 sequences, with roughly 21% occurring only once. Specimen: naive CD8+ T cells from blood, with Jurkat cell RNA spiked in. Receptors were obtained from a human donor in good health. Some libraries in this study had Jurkat cell RNA spiked in. Each CDR3 is given with its conserved first and last residue. The D gene is left open where the match is weak. Where a row states a size, it is once, few, many or the class of an expanded clone; other rows omit it.

D gene	V gene	clone size	J gene	CDR3 protein	CDR3 DNA
.	TRBV7-2	.	TRBJ1-6	CASSFTTETYNSPLHF	TGTGCCAGCAGCTTTACGACAGAAACTTATAATTCACCCCTCCACTTT
.	TRBV19	.	TRBJ2-1	CASSIGQVSYNEQFF	TGTGCCAGTAGTATAGGCCAGGTCTCCTACAATGAGCAGTTCTTC
TRBD2	TRBV6-2/TRBV6-3	many	TRBJ2-7	CASSRGELAGYYEQYF	TGTGCCAGCAGTCGGGGGGAACTAGCGGGCTACTACGAGCAGTACTTC
.	TRBV12-3/TRBV12-4	few	TRBJ2-6	CASSPGGTASSGANVLTF	TGTGCCAGCAGTCCAGGAGGGACAGCAAGCTCTGGGGCCAACGTCCTGACTTTC
.	TRBV27	once	TRBJ2-7	CACSLWVGGDEQYF	TGTGCCTGCAGTTTATGGGTGGGCGGCGACGAGCAGTACTTC
.	TRBV24-1	.	TRBJ2-1	CATRPGAGNEQFF	TGTGCCACCAGGCCAGGGGCGGGTAATGAGCAGTTCTTC
.	TRBV7-9	.	TRBJ2-1	CASSFKGRGNGDEQFF	TGTGCCAGCAGCTTTAAGGGGAGGGGGAATGGCGATGAGCAGTTCTTC
TRBD1	TRBV27	many	TRBJ1-4	CASGKSTGLRKLFF	TGTGCCAGCGGAAAATCGACAGGGCTTAGAAAACTGTTTTTT
.	TRBV7-9	.	TRBJ2-1	CASSYETATEQFF	TGTGCCAGCAGCTACGAGACAGCCACTGAGCAGTTCTTC
.	TRBV28	many	TRBJ1-1	CASSTQDRVAAEAFF	TGTGCCAGCAGTACCCAGGACAGAGTAGCGGCTGAAGCTTTCTTT
.	TRBV4-3	many	TRBJ2-7	CASSQDEGTYEQYF	TGCGCCAGCAGCCAAGATGAGGGGACCTACGAGCAGTACTTC
.	TRBV4-3	many	TRBJ2-7	CASSQDSSYEQYF	TGCGCCAGCAGCCAAGACAGTTCCTACGAGCAGTACTTC